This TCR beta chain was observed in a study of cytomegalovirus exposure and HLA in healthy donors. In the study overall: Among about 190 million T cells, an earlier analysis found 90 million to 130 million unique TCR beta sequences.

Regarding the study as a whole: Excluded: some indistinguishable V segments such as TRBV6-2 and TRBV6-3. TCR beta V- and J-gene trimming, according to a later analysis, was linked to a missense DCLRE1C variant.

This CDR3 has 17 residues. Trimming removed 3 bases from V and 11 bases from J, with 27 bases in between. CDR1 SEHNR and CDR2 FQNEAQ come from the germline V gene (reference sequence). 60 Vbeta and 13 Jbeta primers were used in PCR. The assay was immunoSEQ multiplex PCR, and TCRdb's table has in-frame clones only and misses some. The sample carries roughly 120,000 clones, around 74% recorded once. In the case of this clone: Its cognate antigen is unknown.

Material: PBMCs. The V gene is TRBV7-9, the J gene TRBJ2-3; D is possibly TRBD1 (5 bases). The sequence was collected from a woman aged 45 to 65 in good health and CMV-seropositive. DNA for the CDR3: TGTGCCAGCAGCTTTCAGGGCGGCTCAACCCGGGCCTCCATGCAGTATTTT. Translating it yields CASSFQGGSTRASMQYF.